Here is one TCR beta chain with its context. The protocol was immunoSEQ multiplex PCR, while the TCRdb copy is restricted to in-frame clones and leaves out a portion. The table includes roughly 63,000 clones, around 83% detected once. These data come from a study of OX40 agonist ivuxolimab in advanced cancers. This CDR3 is 14 amino acids long. CDR1 MDHEN and CDR2 SYDVKM come from the germline V gene. The germline V and J ends were trimmed by 4 bases and 0 bases, with 9 bases remaining between them. This clonotype was obtained from an adult with an advanced solid tumor such as melanoma, head and neck, liver or kidney cancer. The V call is TRBV28, the J call TRBJ1-2, with no clear D. Sequencing was performed on CD4+ or CD8+ T cells sorted from blood, taken in a trial of the OX40 agonist ivuxolimab. The DNA for the CDR3 is TGTGCCAGCAGTTACGGGTTAGCTAACTATGGCTACACCTTC. Translating gives CASSYGLANYGYTF.